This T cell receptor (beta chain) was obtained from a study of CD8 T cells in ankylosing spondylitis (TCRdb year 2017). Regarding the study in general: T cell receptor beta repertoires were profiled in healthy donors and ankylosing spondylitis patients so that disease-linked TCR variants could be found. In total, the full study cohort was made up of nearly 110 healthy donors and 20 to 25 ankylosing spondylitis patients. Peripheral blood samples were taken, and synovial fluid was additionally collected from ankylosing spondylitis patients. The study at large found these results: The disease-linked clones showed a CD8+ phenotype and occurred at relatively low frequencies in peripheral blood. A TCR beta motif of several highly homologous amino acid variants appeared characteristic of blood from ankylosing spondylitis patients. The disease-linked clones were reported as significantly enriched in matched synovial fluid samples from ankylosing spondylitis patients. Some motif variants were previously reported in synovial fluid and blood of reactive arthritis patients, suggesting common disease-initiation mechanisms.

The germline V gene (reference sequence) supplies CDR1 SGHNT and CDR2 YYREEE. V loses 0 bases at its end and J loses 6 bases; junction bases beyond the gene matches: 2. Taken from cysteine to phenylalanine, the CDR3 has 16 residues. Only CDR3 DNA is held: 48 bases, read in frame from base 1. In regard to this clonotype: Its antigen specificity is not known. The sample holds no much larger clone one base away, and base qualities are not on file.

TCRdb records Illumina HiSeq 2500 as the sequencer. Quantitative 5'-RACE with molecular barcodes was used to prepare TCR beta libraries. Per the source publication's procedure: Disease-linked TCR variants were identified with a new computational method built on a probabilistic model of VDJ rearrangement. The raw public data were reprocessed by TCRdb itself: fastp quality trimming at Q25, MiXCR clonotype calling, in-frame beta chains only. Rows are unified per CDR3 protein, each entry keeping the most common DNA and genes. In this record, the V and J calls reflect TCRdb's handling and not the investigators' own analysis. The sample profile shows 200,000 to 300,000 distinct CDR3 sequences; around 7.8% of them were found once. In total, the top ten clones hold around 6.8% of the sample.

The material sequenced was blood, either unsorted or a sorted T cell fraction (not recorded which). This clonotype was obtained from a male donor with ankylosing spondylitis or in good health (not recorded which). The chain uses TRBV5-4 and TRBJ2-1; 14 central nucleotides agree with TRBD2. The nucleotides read TGTGCCAGCAGCTTGGCCGGGACTAGCGGGGGCAATGAGCAGTTCTTC. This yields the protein CASSLAGTSGGNEQFF.